These 12 T cell receptor beta chains were sequenced from one sample in a study of T-cell reconstitution after alpha-beta-depleted transplantation in children. Unique molecular identifiers were used in preparing the TCRbeta library. Using its own MiXCR run on the PCR reads, TCRdb lists one record per CDR3 protein. The sample has some 840,000 distinct CDR3 sequences, approximately 15% seen once. The sequencing here drew on PBMCs, mostly from graft donor cells, taken 360 days after TCRalphabeta/CD19-depleted stem cell transplant. These receptors were taken from a male patient between 5 and 17 years old who had a stem cell transplant for acute lymphoblastic leukemia, so the T cells may come from the graft donor.

This clonotype was counted only a few times. The chain links TRBV12-3 or TRBV12-4 to TRBJ2-7, with 12 bases lining up with TRBD2. The CDR3 runs 17 residues. V lost 5 bases, J lost 1 base, and 9 bases stayed unmatched. CDR3 DNA sequence: TGTGCCAGCAGTCCCCTAGCGGGAGGGCCCCATTCCTACGAGCAGTACTTC. This codes for CASSPLAGGPHSYEQYF.

This clonotype was seen repeatedly, ten times or more. The V call is TRBV20-1, the J call TRBJ2-7, with TRBD1 matching 10 bases. The CDR3 covers 17 residues. Per germline, CDR1 DFQATT and CDR2 SNEGSKA (reference sequence). V shed 3 bases and J 0 bases; nucleotides not matched to a gene: 11. This CDR3 is CSARGTGAKGSSYEQYF. The CDR3 nucleotides read TGCAGTGCTAGGGGGACAGGGGCCAAGGGGAGCTCCTACGAGCAGTACTTC.

The chain combines TRBV7-3 with TRBJ2-1, with D tentatively TRBD2 (6 bases). The CDR3 contains 15 residues. Germline loops: CDR1 SGHTA, CDR2 FQGTGA. V dropped 2 bases and J dropped 0 bases, with 8 bases sitting between them. The CDR3 is CASSLERASYNEQFF. As DNA, the CDR3 is TGTGCCAGCAGCTTAGAGCGGGCCTCCTACAATGAGCAGTTCTTC.

The chain couples TRBV2 to TRBJ2-7, with 8 positions matching TRBD2. This CDR3 contains 17 residues. Germline V gene data show CDR1 as SNHLY and CDR2 as FYNNEI. Trimming took 9 bases from V and 5 from J; bases not matched to a gene: 21. CDR3 amino acids: CARLPGLGSVRRHEQYF. The CDR3 nucleotides read TGTGCCAGACTCCCGGGACTAGGGTCCGTTCGTCGCCACGAGCAGTACTTC.

There are a few counts of this clonotype. The chain employs TRBV5-1 and TRBJ2-1; 10 positions match TRBD2. CDR1 is SGHRS, CDR2 YFSETQ, per germline. J gave up 7 bases and V 1 base, and 11 bases lay outside the gene matches. There are 17 residues in the CDR3. The CDR3 DNA reads as TGCGCCAGCAGCTTGTTTGTGAGCGGGAGGGCCGGGAATGAGCAGTTCTTC. It encodes CASSLFVSGRAGNEQFF.

V is TRBV12-3 or TRBV12-4 and J is TRBJ2-1; 12 bases fit TRBD2. CDR3 length: 13 amino acids. Trimming took 7 bases from V and 15 from J; bases not matched to a gene: 10. The CDR3 is CASNLGLAGVGFF. The CDR3 DNA reads TGTGCCAGCAATTTGGGACTAGCGGGTGTAGGGTTCTTC.

This clonotype has just a few counts. V usage is TRBV3-1 and J usage is TRBJ2-7; possibly TRBD2 for D (5 bases). Germline V gene data show CDR1 as LGHDT and CDR2 as YNNKEL (reference sequence). V lost 1 base to trimming and J lost 2 bases, with 12 bases between them. There are 15 residues in the CDR3. CDR3 loop: CASSQASGPAYEQYF. In nucleotides, the CDR3 is TGTGCCAGCAGCCAAGCGAGCGGACCGGCCTACGAGCAGTACTTC.

V is TRBV7-2 and J is TRBJ2-7; D remains unclear. This CDR3 region has 16 residues. V gave up 1 base and J gave up 0 bases, with 13 bases separating them. Germline assignment: CDR1 SGHTA and CDR2 FQGNSA. CDR3 sequence reads: CASSLESGISSYEQYF. CDR3 bases: TGTGCCAGCAGCTTAGAAAGTGGAATCAGCTCCTACGAGCAGTACTTC.

A few counts support this clonotype. The rearrangement joins TRBV5-1 to TRBJ1-2; 8 bases map to TRBD1. There are 14 residues in the CDR3. Germline V gene lookup returns CDR1 SGHRS and CDR2 YFSETQ. With 1 base clipped from V and 4 bases from J, the junction kept 3 bases outside the gene matches. The CDR3, as DNA: TGCGCCAGCAGCTTGCAGGGGGCGAGCTATGGCTACACCTTC. Protein: CASSLQGASYGYTF.

This clonotype was seen many times. The chain recombines TRBV6-1 with TRBJ2-6; TRBD2 is a possible D gene (5 bases). Germline V lookup: CDR1 MNHNS, CDR2 SASEGT. This CDR3 has 18 amino acids. The ends were cut back, 6 bases at V and 3 bases at J, with 21 bases in the middle. CDR3 in amino acids: CASSPSRVIAGGANVLTF. The CDR3 DNA sequence: TGTGCCAGCAGCCCTAGCCGGGTGATAGCCGGTGGGGCCAACGTCCTGACTTTC.

This clonotype appeared a few times. The chain recombines TRBV4-1 with TRBJ1-4; 10 bases match TRBD1. The CDR3 has 15 residues. V lost 4 bases, J lost 7 bases, and 6 bases stayed unmatched. Germline loops: CDR1 MGHRA, CDR2 YSYEKL. The CDR3: CASSLTGGRGEKLFF. CDR3 nucleotide sequence: TGCGCCAGCAGCCTGACAGGGGGCAGGGGTGAAAAACTGTTTTTT.

This clonotype was recorded many times. The chain uses TRBV29-1 and TRBJ2-3; no reliable D call. V gave up 1 base and J gave up 2 bases, with 4 bases separating them. This CDR3 contains 12 residues. Germline assignment: CDR1 SQVTM and CDR2 ANQGSEA. CDR3: CSVEGSTDTQYF. In DNA form, the CDR3 reads TGCAGCGTTGAAGGGTCCACAGATACGCAGTATTTT.